These 5 T cell receptor beta chains originate from one sample sequenced in a study of blood T cell repertoires in COVID-19. Profiling relied on immunoSEQ multiplex PCR, and the TCRdb table lists in-frame clones only, not all of them. The repertoire consists of about 74,000 clones, with around nine tenths occurring once and the leading ten covering more than 1.5%. Sequenced sample: peripheral blood. The source is a woman of 80 years or more with active or convalescent COVID-19.

The gene calls are TRBV18 and TRBJ2-7; the match to TRBD1 covers 8 bases. The CDR3 sequence is 14 residues long. J lost 4 bases, V lost 3 bases, and 5 bases had no gene match. The germline V gene encodes CDR1 KGHSH and CDR2 LQKENI. The CDR3 loop is CASSPGTGFYEQYF. CDR3 coding DNA: TGTGCCAGCTCACCGGGGACAGGATTTTACGAGCAGTACTTC.

The chain couples TRBV9 to TRBJ2-1, with 7 positions matching TRBD1. V shed 5 bases, J shed 0 bases, and the junction held 2 bases outside the gene matches. The germline V gene has CDR1 SGDLS and CDR2 YYNGEE. The CDR3 length is 14 residues. The CDR3 DNA sequence: TGTGCCAGCAGACAGGGGAGCTCCTACAATGAGCAGTTCTTC. Its translation: CASRQGSSYNEQFF.

This chain joins TRBV7-2 and TRBJ1-1; D is uncertain. CDR1 and CDR2 (germline): SGHTA, FQGNSA. The CDR3 spans 14 residues. The V end was cut by 1 base, the J end by 0 bases, with 6 bases between. CDR3 in DNA: TGTGCCAGCAGCTTAGTGGGCATGAACACTGAAGCTTTCTTT. This sequence encodes CASSLVGMNTEAFF.

CDR3 protein: CASSLRRTANTGELFF. Written as DNA, the CDR3 is TGTGCCAGCAGTTTACGTAGGACAGCGAACACCGGGGAGCTGTTTTTT. V is TRBV27 and J is TRBJ2-2, with D tentatively TRBD1 (6 bases). This CDR3 is 16 amino acids long. CDR1 and CDR2 (germline): MNHEY, SMNVEV (reference sequence). The V gene lost 2 bases and the J gene lost 0 bases, with 10 bases spanning the gap.

The chain couples TRBV16 to TRBJ2-7; D unresolved. CDR3 length equals 13 residues. CDR1 and CDR2 (germline): KGHSY, FQNENV. Trimming stripped 7 bases from V and 2 bases from J, with 12 bases between. Written as DNA, the CDR3 is TGTGCCAGCACCCTCTGGCTGACCTACGAGCAGTACTTC. It specifies CASTLWLTYEQYF.